The 12 T cell receptor beta chains below were found in one sample sequenced in a study of technical replicates of blood from a handful of donors. Assay: immunoSEQ multiplex PCR; the TCRdb copy retains only in-frame clones and omits some. The top ten hold around 3% of the sample, which has about 56,000 clones, about 95% seen once. Sequencing was performed on PBMCs. Receptor source: a human donor in good health. Some clones in this sample may be carry-over from other donors' samples.

This clone has more than one count but fewer than ten. The V call is TRBV6-5, the J call TRBJ1-1, with 7 positions matching TRBD1. V trimming: 5 bases; J trimming: 2 bases; junction bases outside the gene matches: 8. Germline CDR1 MNHEY, CDR2 SVGAGI. This CDR3 has 15 residues. CDR3 in amino acids: CASSPLGTVNTEAFF. CDR3 DNA: TGTGCCAGCAGTCCACTTGGGACAGTTAACACTGAAGCTTTCTTT.

This rearrangement joins TRBV4-2 to TRBJ2-7, with 7 bases fitting TRBD2. CDR3 length: 15 residues. Unmatched junction bases numbered 5, after V lost 0 bases and J lost 3 bases. Per the germline V gene, CDR1 is LGHNA and CDR2 is YNFKEQ. The CDR3 region is CASSQDSRGSYEQYF. The DNA of the CDR3 is TGTGCCAGCAGCCAAGATAGTCGCGGGAGCTACGAGCAGTACTTC.

CDR3 protein: CASRDRDSSSYEQYF. In DNA, the CDR3 is TGTGCCAGCAGAGACCGGGACAGTTCATCCTACGAGCAGTACTTC. V usage is TRBV6-1 and J usage is TRBJ2-7; TRBD1 matches 7 bases. V dropped 6 bases and J dropped 1; count of bases not matched to a gene: 9. The length of the CDR3 is 15 residues. Germline V lookup: CDR1 MNHNS, CDR2 SASEGT.

J is TRBJ2-1 and V is TRBV28, with 9 nucleotides matching TRBD2. This CDR3 contains 13 residues. The junction had 2 bases not matched to a gene; V was cut back by 7 bases and J by 4 bases. The germline gives CDR1 MDHEN, CDR2 SYDVKM. The CDR3 DNA is TGTGCCAGCAACAGCGGGGGGTACAATGAGCAGTTCTTC. It translates to CASNSGGYNEQFF. Drawing the rest from reference TRBV28 and TRBJ2-1, the complete variable domain is DVKVTQSSRYLVKRTGEKVFLECVQDMDHENMFWYRQDPGLGLRLIYFSYDVKMKEKGDIPEGYSVSREKKERFSLILESASTNQTSMYLCASNSGGYNEQFFGPGTRLTVL.

The gene calls are TRBV20-1 and TRBJ2-7; a weak D match, TRBD2 (6 bases). The CDR3 covers 10 residues. CDR1 is DFQATT and CDR2 is SNEGSKA in the germline V gene (reference sequence). Trimming removed 6 bases from V and 3 bases from J, with 6 bases in between. CDR3 DNA: TGCAGTGCCGGGGGCTACGAGCAGTACTTC. It codes for CSAGGYEQYF.

This chain uses TRBV29-1 with TRBJ1-1; possible D gene TRBD1, 5 bases. The germline V and J ends were trimmed by 7 bases and 0 bases, with 9 bases remaining between them. Germline loops: CDR1 SQVTM, CDR2 ANQGSEA. This CDR3 has 12 residues. CDR3 nucleotides: TGCAGCGGCGGGGACCTGAACACTGAAGCTTTCTTT. This codes for CSGGDLNTEAFF.

This clone was found once. J is TRBJ2-2 and V is TRBV7-7, with 7 bases fitting TRBD2. The CDR3 sequence is 14 residues long. V dropped 5 bases and J dropped 6; count of bases not matched to a gene: 6. Germline-derived CDR1 and CDR2 are SSHAT and FNYEAQ (reference sequence). This CDR3 is CASSPGGGAGELFF. The DNA of the CDR3 is TGTGCCAGCAGCCCGGGCGGGGGTGCCGGGGAGCTGTTTTTT.

This clone was seen only once. The rearrangement uses TRBV6-6 and TRBJ1-5; D is undetermined. Germline V gene data show CDR1 as MNHNY and CDR2 as SVGAGI (reference sequence). The V and J ends lost 6 bases and 3 bases respectively, with 12 bases between them. The CDR3 length is 14 residues. The CDR3 sequence: CASSGEFYNQPQHF. The CDR3 DNA is TGTGCCAGCAGCGGAGAGTTTTACAATCAGCCCCAGCATTTT.

The CDR3 nucleotides are TGTGCCAGCAGCCTAAGAGAAATCCAGGCTGAAAAACTGTTTTTT. It is translated as CASSLREIQAEKLFF. This chain connects TRBV7-8 to TRBJ1-4; the D is unclear. The V and J ends lost 5 bases and 7 bases respectively, with 17 bases between them. The CDR3 totals 15 residues. Looked up from germline, CDR1 is SGHVS and CDR2 is FQNEAQ. Full variable domain (remainder filled in from reference TRBV7-8 and TRBJ1-4): GAGVSQSPRYKVAKRGQDVALRCDPISGHVSLFWYQQALGQGPEFLTYFQNEAQLDKSGLPSDRFFAERPEGSVSTLKIQRTQQEDSAVYLCASSLREIQAEKLFFGSGTQLSVL.

This sequence joins TRBV27 and TRBJ1-5; D ambiguous. V was cut by 5 bases and J by 0 bases, with 11 bases left in between. In germline, CDR1 is MNHEY, CDR2 SMNVEV (reference sequence). The CDR3 consists of 15 residues. DNA of the CDR3: TGTGCCAGCAGTCCAGCGTTGGGTAGCAATCAGCCCCAGCATTTT. The encoded protein is CASSPALGSNQPQHF.

The chain carries TRBV27 and TRBJ2-5, with a tentative D call TRBD1 (5 bases). The germline V and J ends were trimmed by 4 bases and 5 bases, with 14 bases remaining between them. The CDR3 has 14 amino acids. Germline CDR1 and CDR2: MNHEY and SMNVEV (reference sequence). CDR3 residues: CASSSAGRGETQYF. The CDR3 DNA reads as TGTGCCAGCAGTTCCGCAGGGCGCGGCGAGACCCAGTACTTC.

This chain links TRBV27 with TRBJ2-7; D uncertain. The CDR3 is 13 amino acids. V lost 5 bases, J lost 1 base, and 9 bases lay in between. CDR1 and CDR2 from the germline V gene are MNHEY and SMNVEV (reference sequence). The CDR3 nucleotides read TGTGCCAGCAGTGAGGTTGGTTCCTACGAGCAGTACTTC. Its translation is CASSEVGSYEQYF.